Following are 4 T cell receptor beta chains from one sample sequenced in a study of radiation and T cells in renal cell carcinoma. Assay: immunoSEQ multiplex PCR; the TCRdb copy retains only in-frame clones and omits some. The sample lists 40,000 to 50,000 clones, about 84% occurring once. Time point given: blood 4 weeks post-SBRT, at nephrectomy. The treatment here: 15 Gy SBRT to primary tumor, nephrectomy 4 weeks later. The input for sequencing was blood, taken from a patient whose treatment included radiotherapy and nephrectomy. The source is a woman in her 70s with renal cell carcinoma.

The chain uses TRBV5-1 and TRBJ1-1; the match to TRBD1 covers 9 bases. Germline V gives CDR1 SGHRS, CDR2 YFSETQ. There are 14 residues in the CDR3. The V and J ends lost 4 bases and 5 bases, in that order; junction bases with no gene match: 6. The CDR3 region has the DNA TGCGCCAGCAGCCTGGGACAGGGAGGTACTGAAGCTTTCTTT. Amino acids: CASSLGQGGTEAFF.

The V and J genes are TRBV16 and TRBJ2-1; a weak D match, TRBD1 (6 bases). The CDR3 loop spans 14 amino acids. Germline-derived CDR1 and CDR2 are KGHSY and FQNENV. V was cut by 2 bases and J by 4 bases, with 9 bases left in between. CDR3 bases: TGTGCCAGCAGCCAAGGACAGTGGTACAATGAGCAGTTCTTC. This translates into CASSQGQWYNEQFF.

CDR3 residues: CASSFLTPASRTDTQYF. CDR3 sequence (DNA): TGTGCCAGCAGTTTTTTGACTCCAGCGTCCCGCACAGATACGCAGTATTTT. V gene TRBV5-6 combines with J gene TRBJ2-3; D unclear. CDR1 and CDR2 (germline): SGHDT, YYEEEE. CDR3 length equals 17 residues. The V and J ends lost 5 bases and 1 base respectively, with 20 bases between them.

The chain links TRBV19 to TRBJ1-2, with D unresolved. Trimming stripped 7 bases from V and 0 bases from J, with 9 bases between. CDR3 length equals 13 residues. Per germline, CDR1 LNHDA and CDR2 SQIVND (reference sequence). Here the CDR3 reads CASKLDANYGYTF. CDR3 in DNA: TGTGCCAGTAAGTTAGACGCTAACTATGGCTACACCTTC.